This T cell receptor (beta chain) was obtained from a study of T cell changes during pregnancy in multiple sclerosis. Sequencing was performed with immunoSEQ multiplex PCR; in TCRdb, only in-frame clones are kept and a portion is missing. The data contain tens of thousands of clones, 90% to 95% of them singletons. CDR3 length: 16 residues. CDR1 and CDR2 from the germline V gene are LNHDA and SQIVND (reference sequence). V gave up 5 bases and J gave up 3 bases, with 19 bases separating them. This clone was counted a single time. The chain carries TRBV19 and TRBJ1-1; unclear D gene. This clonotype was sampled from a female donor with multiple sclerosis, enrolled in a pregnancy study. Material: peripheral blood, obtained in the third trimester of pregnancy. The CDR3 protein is CASSLPPGAGDTEAFF. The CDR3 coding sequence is TGTGCCAGTAGTCTTCCCCCGGGAGCTGGCGACACTGAAGCTTTCTTT. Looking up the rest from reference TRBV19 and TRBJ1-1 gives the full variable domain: DGGITQSPKYLFRKEGQNVTLSCEQNLNHDAMYWYRQDPGQGLRLIYYSQIVNDFQKGDIAEGYSVSREKKESFPLTVTSAQKNPTAFYLCASSLPPGAGDTEAFFGQGTRLTVV.